The 24 T cell receptor beta chains given below trace back to one sample, sequenced in a study of cytomegalovirus exposure and HLA in healthy donors. The PCR was carried out with 60 Vbeta primers and 13 Jbeta primers. The repertoire was sequenced with immunoSEQ multiplex PCR; TCRdb's copy has only in-frame clones and lacks some. The table lists 150,000 to 200,000 clones, 55% to 80% of them singletons. The material sequenced was PBMCs. The source is a woman aged 18 to 35 in good health and CMV-seropositive.

Turning to this clone: Germline is not matched at one junction end, which may reflect a read error. The gene calls are TRBV6-5 and TRBJ1-1; D not certain. The germline CDR1 and CDR2 sequences are MNHEY and SVGAGI. The CDR3 has 14 amino acids. In nucleotides, the CDR3 is TGTGCCAGCAAACCCACAGTTAATTGGCCTGAATCTTTCTTT. Translating gives CASKPTVNWPESFF.

V usage is TRBV5-6 and J usage is TRBJ2-7; possible D gene TRBD2, 5 bases. Germline V lookup: CDR1 SGHDT, CDR2 YYEEEE. The CDR3 sequence is 16 residues long. Trimming cost V 2 bases and J 2 bases, with 17 bases left between them. This chain's CDR3 is CASSLRRRLLPYEQYF. CDR3 in DNA: TGTGCCAGCAGCTTAAGGAGGAGACTACTACCCTACGAGCAGTACTTC.

The rearrangement uses TRBV6-6 and TRBJ2-3, with 9 nucleotides matching TRBD2. The CDR3 totals 16 residues. J gave up 4 bases and V 0 bases, and 5 bases lay outside the gene matches. Looked up from germline, CDR1 is MNHNY and CDR2 is SVGAGI (reference sequence). The CDR3 DNA is TGTGCCAGCAGTTACTCGCGGCGGGGGGGCGCAGATACGCAGTATTTT. It specifies CASSYSRRGGADTQYF.

This chain connects TRBV5-1 to TRBJ1-2, with 11 bases that match TRBD1. Unmatched junction bases numbered 5, after V lost 4 bases and J lost 6 bases. The length of the CDR3 is 14 residues. Germline values: CDR1 SGHRS, CDR2 YFSETQ. This CDR3 reads CASSPGQGANGYTF. The CDR3 DNA sequence: TGCGCCAGCAGCCCCGGACAGGGGGCTAATGGCTACACCTTC. Based on the CDR3 plus reference TRBV5-1 and TRBJ1-2, the full variable domain is KAGVTQTPRYLIKTRGQQVTLSCSPISGHRSVSWYQQTPGQGLQFLFEYFSETQRNKGNFPGRFSGRQFSNSRSEMNVSTLELGDSALYLCASSPGQGANGYTFGSGTRLTVV.

DNA for the CDR3: TGTGCCAGCAGTTCGCCCACGACAGCAAGCAATCAGCCCCAGCATTTT. This gives the protein CASSSPTTASNQPQHF. The chain combines TRBV28 with TRBJ1-5, with TRBD1 as a possible D gene (5 bases). The ends were cut back, 4 bases at V and 1 base at J, with 14 bases in the middle. The CDR3 runs to 16 residues. Looked up from germline, CDR1 is MDHEN and CDR2 is SYDVKM.

This chain joins TRBV6-6 and TRBJ2-5; D is unresolved. Trimming cost V 5 bases and J 5 bases, with 21 bases left between them. CDR1 and CDR2 (germline): MNHNY, SVGAGI (reference sequence). The CDR3 runs 16 residues. CDR3 coding DNA: TGTGCCAGCAGTCCCCTCCGTTTCGCCATTGAGGAGACCCAGTACTTC. Translating gives CASSPLRFAIEETQYF.

The chain is built from TRBV6-6 and TRBJ2-7; 10 bases fit TRBD2. The CDR3 is 13 amino acids. The V gene's germline CDR1 is MNHNY and CDR2 SVGAGI (reference sequence). V shed 8 bases and J 4 bases; nucleotides not matched to a gene: 5. CDR3 DNA sequence: TGTGCCAGCGGATTACTAGCGGGGTACGAGCAGTACTTC. It encodes CASGLLAGYEQYF.

This chain links TRBV7-9 with TRBJ1-4; TRBD1 aligns across 10 bases. V shed 8 bases and J 8 bases; nucleotides not matched to a gene: 23. This CDR3 spans 19 amino acids. Germline V lookup: CDR1 SEHNR, CDR2 FQNEAQ (reference sequence). The CDR3 DNA reads as TGTGCCAGCGGGGACTTACCGAGACAGGGGGCCAAGGGACGAGAAAAACTGTTTTTT. Translated: CASGDLPRQGAKGREKLFF. Supplemented by reference TRBV7-9 and TRBJ1-4, the full variable domain reads DTGVSQNPRHKITKRGQNVTFRCDPISEHNRLYWYRQTLGQGPEFLTYFQNEAQLEKSRLLSDRFSAERPKGSFSTLEIQRTEQGDSAMYLCASGDLPRQGAKGREKLFFGSGTQLSVL.

The chain is built from TRBV5-4 and TRBJ1-4; 8 bases map to TRBD1. The V gene's germline CDR1 is SGHNT and CDR2 YYREEE (reference sequence). V was clipped by 6 bases and J by 5 bases; unmatched bases: 6. The CDR3 contains 14 residues. The chain's CDR3 is CASTRQGLNEKLFF. The CDR3 region has the DNA TGTGCCAGCACCAGACAGGGGCTGAATGAAAAACTGTTTTTT.

J is TRBJ1-6 and V is TRBV9; TRBD1 matches at 9 bases. Trimming at V came to 2 bases and at J to 7 bases, leaving 1 base not matched to a gene. The CDR3 spans 14 residues. CDR1 and CDR2 from the germline V gene are SGDLS and YYNGEE. CDR3 coding DNA: TGTGCCAGCAGCGTCGACAGGGGGAATTCACCCCTCCACTTT. Its translation: CASSVDRGNSPLHF. The variable domain in full, with the rest retrieved from reference TRBV9 and TRBJ1-6, is DSGVTQTPKHLITATGQRVTLRCSPRSGDLSVYWYQQSLDQGLQFLIQYYNGEERAKGNILERFSAQQFPDLHSELNLSSLELGDSALYFCASSVDRGNSPLHFGNGTRLTVT.

The chain employs TRBV4-1 and TRBJ1-5; 7 nucleotides align to TRBD1. The germline gives CDR1 MGHRA, CDR2 YSYEKL. CDR3 length equals 14 residues. Trimming took 1 base from V and 6 from J; bases not matched to a gene: 3. Here the CDR3 reads CASSQVTGAQPQHF. Here the CDR3 DNA reads TGCGCCAGCAGCCAAGTAACAGGGGCTCAGCCCCAGCATTTT.

V usage is TRBV10-3 and J usage is TRBJ2-7; 7 bases fit TRBD2. This CDR3 contains 13 residues. The germline V gene encodes CDR1 ENHRY and CDR2 SYGVKD. J gave up 3 bases and V 10 bases, and 9 bases lay outside the gene matches. CDR3 sequence: CATRPGTNYEQYF. The DNA for the CDR3 is TGTGCCACCAGGCCCGGGACTAACTACGAGCAGTACTTC.

For this clone: One end of the junction varies from germline; a read error may be responsible. The chain is built from TRBV11-2 and TRBJ2-7; 13 bases agree with TRBD2. In germline, CDR1 is SGHAT, CDR2 FQNNGV. The CDR3 runs to 15 residues. CDR3 amino acids: CASSWGTSGNYEQYF. For the CDR3, the DNA is TGTGCCAGCAGCTGGGGGACTAGCGGGAATTACGAACAGTACTTC.

The chain links TRBV7-6 to TRBJ2-2; D possibly corresponds to TRBD2 (5 bases). This CDR3 contains 15 residues. V was clipped by 3 bases and J by 1 base, with 9 bases between them. Per germline, CDR1 SGHVS and CDR2 FNYEAQ. CDR3 residues: CASSFTGKNTGELFF. The DNA of the CDR3 is TGTGCCAGCAGCTTTACGGGGAAGAACACCGGGGAGCTGTTTTTT.

There are a few counts of this clone. The chain employs TRBV27 and TRBJ2-3; D is perhaps TRBD2 (5 bases). V was clipped by 8 bases and J by 2 bases, with 20 bases between them. The CDR3 has 16 residues. Germline V gene data show CDR1 as MNHEY and CDR2 as SMNVEV (reference sequence). Here the CDR3 reads CASGHWDLLATDTQYF. The CDR3 DNA is TGTGCCAGCGGTCATTGGGATCTTCTAGCCACAGATACGCAGTATTTT.

This chain connects TRBV7-9 to TRBJ1-4; tentative D call: TRBD1 (5 bases). Trimming pared 5 bases from V and 8 bases from J, leaving 24 bases between. The length of the CDR3 is 17 residues. CDR1 is SEHNR, CDR2 FQNEAQ, per germline (reference sequence). The CDR3 DNA sequence: TGTGCCAGCAGCCCGATCCTTCATAGGGACTCCCTCGAAAAACTGTTTTTT. This sequence encodes CASSPILHRDSLEKLFF. The entire variable domain, with the rest obtained from reference TRBV7-9 and TRBJ1-4, is as follows: DTGVSQNPRHKITKRGQNVTFRCDPISEHNRLYWYRQTLGQGPEFLTYFQNEAQLEKSRLLSDRFSAERPKGSFSTLEIQRTEQGDSAMYLCASSPILHRDSLEKLFFGSGTQLSVL.

This sequence joins TRBV7-2 and TRBJ2-1; 7 nucleotides match TRBD2. CDR1 is SGHTA, CDR2 FQGNSA, per germline. This CDR3 is 16 amino acids long. V lost 1 base and J lost 4; bases outside the gene matches: 7. The CDR3 loop is CASSLVDVGGYNEQFF. CDR3 DNA: TGTGCCAGCAGCTTAGTAGATGTGGGGGGGTACAATGAGCAGTTCTTC.

J is TRBJ1-1 and V is TRBV29-1; D may be TRBD1 (5 bases). The germline CDR1 and CDR2 sequences are SQVTM and ANQGSEA. Trimming left V 4 bases short and J 4 bases short, with 10 bases between. The CDR3 covers 12 residues. The chain's CDR3 is CSVVGGGTEAFF. The CDR3 DNA follows: TGCAGCGTTGTTGGGGGGGGCACTGAAGCTTTCTTT.

This sequence joins TRBV30 and TRBJ2-3; 7 nucleotides align to TRBD1. Germline V gene data show CDR1 as GTSNPN and CDR2 as SVGIG (reference sequence). The J segment lost 2 bases and the V segment lost 5 bases, leaving 1 base of the junction unmatched. CDR3 length equals 12 residues. The CDR3 DNA is TGTGCCTGGGACAGGGACACAGATACGCAGTATTTT. Translating it yields CAWDRDTDTQYF.

This chain links TRBV14 with TRBJ2-2; possibly TRBD2 for D (5 bases). CDR3 size: 17 residues. Germline-derived CDR1 and CDR2 are SGHDN and FVKESK. V lost 1 base, J lost 3 bases, and 15 bases lay in between. The CDR3 is CASSQVFQTTYTGELFF. CDR3 DNA sequence: TGTGCCAGCAGCCAAGTGTTCCAGACTACCTACACCGGGGAGCTGTTTTTT.

The chain has TRBV2 and TRBJ1-4; D unclear. The V gene's germline CDR1 is SNHLY and CDR2 FYNNEI. CDR3 length: 14 amino acids. Trimming took off 6 bases at V and 2 bases at J, with 10 bases between the two ends. The CDR3 protein is CASRSEWTNEKLFF. The CDR3 region has the DNA TGTGCCAGCAGATCGGAGTGGACTAATGAAAAACTGTTTTTT. The full variable domain, completed using reference TRBV2 and TRBJ1-4, is EPEVTQTPSHQVTQMGQEVILRCVPISNHLYFYWYRQILGQKVEFLVSFYNNEISEKSEIFDDQFSVERPDGSNFTLKIRSTKLEDSAMYFCASRSEWTNEKLFFGSGTQLSVL.

The J gene is TRBJ1-6, the V gene TRBV4-3, with TRBD1 matching over 8 bases. This CDR3 contains 15 residues. V gave up 5 bases and J gave up 11 bases; unmatched junction bases: 11. Germline-derived CDR1 and CDR2 are LGHNA and YSLEER. The DNA for the CDR3 is TGCGCCAGCAGCATGGACAGGGAGGGGACCGCACCCCTCCACTTT. Protein product: CASSMDREGTAPLHF.

The V call is TRBV19, the J call TRBJ2-3; possibly TRBD2 for D (5 bases). Germline V lookup: CDR1 LNHDA, CDR2 SQIVND (reference sequence). The CDR3 runs to 16 residues. With 6 bases removed from V and 2 bases from J, the gap between germline ends came to 18 bases. Written as DNA, the CDR3 is TGTGCCAGTAGCTTTCTGTCTAGCAAGCCCACAGATACGCAGTATTTT. Amino acid sequence: CASSFLSSKPTDTQYF.

This clone was counted between two and nine times. The rearrangement uses TRBV27 and TRBJ2-3; 8 bases map to TRBD2. CDR3 size: 17 residues. J lost 4 bases, V lost 2 bases, and 11 bases had no gene match. Germline values: CDR1 MNHEY, CDR2 SMNVEV (reference sequence). The CDR3, as DNA: TGTGCCAGCAGTTTAGCTCCGGCGGGAGGAGGGTCAGATACGCAGTATTTT. Translated, it gives CASSLAPAGGGSDTQYF.